The 30 T cell receptor beta chains listed next were all sequenced from one sample in a study of shared clonotypes between healthy human individuals. Profiled with immunoSEQ multiplex PCR; TCRdb holds only in-frame clones, not every one. The data hold 2 million or so clones, with 85% to 95% observed a single time. The source material was naive CD4+ T cells sorted from blood. Subset in this sample: CD45RA+ positively selected. All receptors come from a man between 18 and 35 years old in good health.

V gene TRBV6-6 combines with J gene TRBJ1-4; a possible D gene is TRBD1 (5 bases). The CDR3 contains 14 residues. V was pared by 6 bases and J by 2 bases, with 10 bases between. CDR1 and CDR2 from the germline V gene are MNHNY and SVGAGI (reference sequence). CDR3 region: CASSSGLTNEKLFF. The DNA of the CDR3 is TGTGCCAGCAGCTCAGGGCTGACTAATGAAAAACTGTTTTTT.

About this clone: A much larger clone differs from this one at a single base, so this may be a read error. This chain uses TRBV5-4 with TRBJ2-7, with 7 bases matching TRBD2. Germline lookup yields CDR1 SGHNT and CDR2 YYREEE (reference sequence). The CDR3 is 14 residues long. Trimming took 4 bases from V and 4 from J; bases not matched to a gene: 8. CDR3 residues: CASSPGLTGYEQYF. In nucleotides, the CDR3 is TGTGCCAGCAGCCCGGGACTAACGGGGTACGAGCAGTACTTC.

The sample holds one count of this clone. The chain couples TRBV14 to TRBJ1-4; D gene ambiguous. In germline, CDR1 is SGHDN, CDR2 FVKESK. The length of the CDR3 is 14 residues. V lost 1 base, J lost 4 bases, and 7 bases lay in between. The CDR3 DNA follows: TGTGCCAGCAGCCAAGGAGGGATTAATGAAAAACTGTTTTTT. Amino acids: CASSQGGINEKLFF.

This chain uses TRBV4-1 with TRBJ2-2, with TRBD2 matching 8 bases. The germline CDR1 and CDR2 sequences are MGHRA and YSYEKL. The CDR3 is 13 residues long. Trimming removed 4 bases from V and 5 bases from J; junction bases left unmatched: 0. The CDR3 here is CASSRLATGELFF. In DNA form, the CDR3 reads TGCGCCAGCAGCCGACTAGCGACCGGGGAGCTGTTTTTT.

This chain connects TRBV4-1 to TRBJ2-7, with 10 bases matching TRBD2. The J segment lost 5 bases and the V segment lost 3 bases, leaving 4 bases of the junction unmatched. Looked up from germline, CDR1 is MGHRA and CDR2 is YSYEKL. The CDR3 is 14 amino acids. CDR3 sequence: CASSQLAGVNEQYF. CDR3 nucleotides: TGCGCCAGCAGCCAGCTAGCGGGAGTAAACGAGCAGTACTTC.

V is TRBV30 and J is TRBJ2-7; 7 bases are shared with TRBD1. Per germline, CDR1 GTSNPN and CDR2 SVGIG (reference sequence). Unmatched junction bases numbered 13, after V lost 2 bases and J lost 0 bases. This CDR3 has 17 amino acids. CDR3 amino acids: CAWSPLSDRLSSYEQYF. The CDR3 bases are TGTGCCTGGAGTCCCCTGTCGGACAGGCTCTCCTCCTACGAGCAGTACTTC.

This chain connects TRBV5-1 to TRBJ2-7; possibly TRBD1 for D (6 bases). With 4 bases removed from V and 8 bases from J, the gap between germline ends came to 22 bases. The CDR3 has 15 amino acids. Germline CDR1 reads SGHRS; CDR2 reads YFSETQ. CDR3 sequence (DNA): TGCGCCAGCAGCCCGAATCAGCCAGGGGCCTTGAAGCAGTACTTC. Translation: CASSPNQPGALKQYF.

The J gene is TRBJ1-2, the V gene TRBV5-6; TRBD1 matches at 7 bases. The CDR3 is made up of 16 amino acids. In germline, CDR1 is SGHDT, CDR2 YYEEEE. After removal of 7 bases from V and 4 bases from J, the junction contained 16 bases not matched to a gene. The CDR3: CASGDKGRDSRYGYTF. The CDR3 DNA follows: TGTGCCAGCGGGGATAAGGGCAGGGACAGCCGCTATGGCTACACCTTC.

This clone has a single count. CDR3 protein: CASSHRGSWGSNQPQHF. Written as DNA, the CDR3 is TGTGCCAGCAGTCACAGGGGGTCGTGGGGTAGCAATCAGCCCCAGCATTTT. The V call is TRBV7-8, the J call TRBJ1-5, with 8 bases aligning to TRBD1. Unmatched junction bases numbered 10, after V lost 6 bases and J lost 0 bases. Per the germline V gene, CDR1 is SGHVS and CDR2 is FQNEAQ. The CDR3 totals 17 residues.

The rearrangement links TRBV25-1 to TRBJ2-3; maybe TRBD2 (6 bases). The V end was cut by 7 bases, the J end by 6 bases, with 14 bases between. The CDR3 is 13 amino acids. The germline gives CDR1 MGHDK, CDR2 SYGVNS. The CDR3 bases are TGTGCCAGCACCCGGGACCGGGGGGATACGCAGTATTTT. This translates into CASTRDRGDTQYF.

The chain couples TRBV10-1 to TRBJ2-5, with 8 bases lining up with TRBD1. In germline, CDR1 is WNHNN, CDR2 SYGVQD (reference sequence). V was pared by 6 bases and J by 5 bases, with 11 bases of the junction left unmatched. The CDR3 length is 15 residues. CDR3 bases: TGCGCCAGCAGAACAGGGGGAGACGTCCGGGAGACCCAGTACTTC. It encodes CASRTGGDVRETQYF.

CDR3 nucleotide sequence: TGTGCCAGCAGCCAACTCGGGACTAGCGGGAATCGGGAGCAGTACTTC. It translates to CASSQLGTSGNREQYF. The gene calls are TRBV14 and TRBJ2-7; 13 nucleotides line up with TRBD2. CDR1 is SGHDN and CDR2 is FVKESK in the germline V gene. The V gene end was trimmed by 2 bases and the J gene end by 7 bases; junction bases not matched to a gene: 8. This CDR3 is 16 amino acids long.

This chain connects TRBV28 to TRBJ2-2; unclear D gene. Trimming took 5 bases from V and 0 from J, leaving 7 bases between them. CDR3 size: 14 residues. Germline V gene sequence: CDR1 MDHEN, CDR2 SYDVKM. The CDR3 nucleotides are TGTGCCAGCAGTCCTCCATCGAACACCGGGGAGCTGTTTTTT. It specifies CASSPPSNTGELFF.

This clone was detected only once. The V and J genes are TRBV11-2 and TRBJ1-2; D is possibly TRBD1 (5 bases). Trimming pared 4 bases from V and 3 bases from J, leaving 6 bases between. This CDR3 has 12 residues. Germline assignment: CDR1 SGHAT and CDR2 FQNNGV. The CDR3 loop is CASSSGYYGYTF. Here the CDR3 DNA reads TGTGCCAGCAGCTCAGGGTACTATGGCTACACCTTC.

The chain carries TRBV28 and TRBJ2-7; TRBD1 is a possible D gene (6 bases). CDR3 length: 16 amino acids. Germline CDR1 reads MDHEN; CDR2 reads SYDVKM. Trimming left V 1 base short and J 3 bases short, with 16 bases between. The CDR3 is CASSLSAVGQRYEQYF. The CDR3 DNA follows: TGTGCCAGCAGTTTATCTGCAGTGGGACAACGCTACGAGCAGTACTTC.

The chain carries TRBV20-1 and TRBJ1-1; D remains unclear. V lost 1 base and J lost 8, with 8 bases in between. CDR1 and CDR2 (germline): DFQATT, SNEGSKA (reference sequence). The CDR3 consists of 11 residues. The CDR3 protein is CSARVRNEAFF. The DNA of the CDR3 is TGCAGTGCTAGAGTCCGCAACGAAGCTTTCTTT.

The V call is TRBV5-1, the J call TRBJ2-1; D not resolved. The ends were cut back, 0 bases at V and 1 base at J, with 8 bases in the middle. The CDR3 covers 15 residues. Germline loops: CDR1 SGHRS, CDR2 YFSETQ. CDR3 protein: CASSLALVSYNEQFF. The CDR3 DNA follows: TGCGCCAGCAGCTTGGCCCTCGTTTCCTACAATGAGCAGTTCTTC.

V usage is TRBV7-2 and J usage is TRBJ2-7; D is ambiguous. V shed 1 base and J shed 8 bases, with 6 bases lying between them. The V gene's germline CDR1 is SGHTA and CDR2 FQGNSA. This CDR3 has 11 residues. The CDR3, as DNA: TGTGCCAGCAGCTTAGAAGGGCAGCAGTACTTC. Encoded protein: CASSLEGQQYF.

J is TRBJ1-2 and V is TRBV5-1; 8 bases are a match to TRBD1. With V trimmed by 4 bases and J by 4 bases, 6 bases remained unmatched. CDR1 and CDR2 (germline): SGHRS, YFSETQ. The CDR3 is 14 residues long. The CDR3 reads CASSTGQGVYGYTF. The DNA for the CDR3 is TGCGCCAGCAGCACTGGACAGGGAGTCTATGGCTACACCTTC.

The V call is TRBV29-1, the J call TRBJ1-1, with 10 nucleotides matching TRBD1. From germline, CDR1 is SQVTM and CDR2 ANQGSEA. The length of the CDR3 is 16 residues. Losses at the gene ends were 6 bases for V and 5 bases for J; bases not matched to a gene: 15. Here the CDR3 reads CSVSNDRGRWETEAFF. The CDR3 DNA reads TGCAGCGTGAGTAACGACAGGGGGCGCTGGGAGACTGAAGCTTTCTTT.

The chain joins TRBV14 to TRBJ1-6; D ambiguous. Germline loops: CDR1 SGHDN, CDR2 FVKESK. V lost 6 bases, J lost 10 bases, and 19 bases lay in between. The CDR3 has 15 amino acids. The chain's CDR3 is CASRSQPGSESPLHF. As DNA, the CDR3 is TGTGCCAGCAGGTCCCAGCCGGGGTCGGAATCACCCCTCCACTTT.

This clone was found a few times. This chain connects TRBV5-1 to TRBJ2-5; possibly TRBD2 for D (6 bases). The J call is in doubt because the DNA end fits TRBJ2-7 better. Germline values: CDR1 SGHRS, CDR2 YFSETQ. This CDR3 spans 15 amino acids. DNA of the CDR3: TGCGCCAGCAGCCCTAACGGAGGGATGGGGGGCGAGCAGTACTTC. This codes for CASSPNGGMGGEQYF.

Concerning this clone itself: This could be a read error, since a much larger clone is one nucleotide away. The same CDR3 arises from other DNA sequences in this sample as well. This chain uses TRBV6-6 with TRBJ1-4; 7 nucleotides line up with TRBD1. Per the germline V gene, CDR1 is MNHNY and CDR2 is SVGAGI (reference sequence). The CDR3 spans 15 residues. The CDR3 region has the DNA TGTGCCGCGTGGACAGGCGATGCAACTAATGAAAAACTGTTTTTC. Translating it yields CAAWTGDATNEKLFF.

This clone was detected only once. The chain has TRBV29-1 and TRBJ2-1, with unresolved D. Germline V gene data show CDR1 as SQVTM and CDR2 as ANQGSEA. This CDR3 contains 16 residues. Trimming pared 1 base from V and 0 bases from J, leaving 13 bases between. DNA of the CDR3: TGCAGCGTTGAAGGGCCCACGCTTAGCTCCTACAATGAGCAGTTCTTC. It yields the protein CSVEGPTLSSYNEQFF.

The CDR3 coding sequence is TGTGCCAGTGCCCGGGACAAGATTTCACCCCTCCACTTT. Its translation is CASARDKISPLHF. The chain combines TRBV19 with TRBJ1-6; TRBD1 might be the D (6 bases). V was trimmed by 8 bases and J by 9 bases, leaving 14 bases between them. Germline V gives CDR1 LNHDA, CDR2 SQIVND (reference sequence). The CDR3 consists of 13 residues.

This clone was seen only once. The chain couples TRBV5-1 to TRBJ1-1; weak D call: TRBD1 (6 bases). CDR3 length: 15 amino acids. Trimming cost V 3 bases and J 2 bases, with 14 bases left between them. The germline gives CDR1 SGHRS, CDR2 YFSETQ. This CDR3 is CASSWTQQGNTEAFF. The CDR3 DNA reads TGCGCCAGCAGCTGGACCCAACAGGGAAACACTGAAGCTTTCTTT.

This clone turned up a few times. The chain couples TRBV7-2 to TRBJ2-7; 15 bases align to TRBD2. V was clipped by 1 base and J by 3 bases; unmatched bases: 7. CDR1 is SGHTA, CDR2 FQGNSA, per germline. The CDR3 runs 18 residues. This chain's CDR3 is CASSLGTSGRATFYEQYF. CDR3 DNA sequence: TGTGCCAGCAGCTTAGGGACTAGCGGGAGGGCCACGTTCTACGAGCAGTACTTC.

In regard to this clone: Other nucleotide sequences in the sample specify the same CDR3. The chain employs TRBV18 and TRBJ2-2; D uncertain. CDR1 is KGHSH and CDR2 is LQKENI in the germline V gene. V was trimmed by 3 bases and J by 2 bases, leaving 4 bases between them. There are 13 residues in the CDR3. The CDR3 protein is CASSPLNTGELFF. The CDR3 DNA sequence: TGTGCCAGCTCACCTCTAAACACCGGGGAGCTGTTTTTT.

The gene calls are TRBV15 and TRBJ1-5, with D possibly TRBD1 on 6 matching bases. The V end lost 0 bases, the J end lost 2 bases, and 8 bases lay between the germline ends. This CDR3 spans 15 amino acids. CDR1 is LNHNV and CDR2 is YYDKDF in the germline V gene (reference sequence). This chain's CDR3 is CATSREGAGNQPQHF. The CDR3 nucleotides are TGTGCCACCAGCAGAGAGGGGGCGGGCAATCAGCCCCAGCATTTT.

The CDR3 DNA is TGCGCCAGCAGCCAGAGAAACAGCAACACTGAAGCTTTCTTT. Residues: CASSQRNSNTEAFF. The gene calls are TRBV4-3 and TRBJ1-1; no firm D call. Trimming pared 3 bases from V and 2 bases from J, leaving 10 bases between. The CDR3 loop spans 14 amino acids. Germline V gene data show CDR1 as LGHNA and CDR2 as YSLEER.